The 20 T cell receptor beta chains below all came from one sample that was sequenced in a study of control samples from healthy donors and cancer patients. Some clones are missing from TCRdb's copy, which holds only in-frame ones; the method was immunoSEQ multiplex PCR. This repertoire shows some 250,000 clones, roughly four fifths found once; its top ten account for less than 15%. The sequenced material came from PBMCs. All receptors come from a woman in her fifties or sixties with lung cancer.

The J gene is TRBJ1-2, the V gene TRBV11-2, with D hard to call. Germline loops: CDR1 SGHAT, CDR2 FQNNGV. There are 15 residues in the CDR3. Trimming pared 3 bases from V and 11 bases from J, leaving 22 bases between. The CDR3 DNA sequence: TGTGCCAGCAGCTTGTTCGGCGGGGAAACGGGTCGGTACACCTTC. It specifies CASSLFGGETGRYTF. The variable domain in full, with the rest retrieved from reference TRBV11-2 and TRBJ1-2, is EAGVAQSPRYKIIEKRQSVAFWCNPISGHATLYWYQQILGQGPKLLIQFQNNGVVDDSQLPKDRFSAERLKGVDSTLKIQPAKLEDSAVYLCASSLFGGETGRYTFGSGTRLTVV.

The rearrangement uses TRBV2 and TRBJ2-5; maybe TRBD1 (6 bases). The V gene's germline CDR1 is SNHLY and CDR2 FYNNEI. V was cut by 2 bases and J by 5 bases, with 12 bases left in between. The CDR3 has 14 amino acids. The chain's CDR3 is CASSEKRGWETQYF. The CDR3 coding sequence is TGTGCCAGCAGTGAAAAGAGGGGGTGGGAGACCCAGTACTTC.

The V call is TRBV12-1, the J call TRBJ2-1; TRBD1 is taken as the D call from the table, unchecked against the DNA. TRBV12-1 is an annotated pseudogene. The CDR3 extends over 15 amino acids. CDR3 coding DNA: TGTGCCAGCAGCTTGTGCAGGGCAAAATTCAATGAGCAGTTCTTC. Amino acids: CASSLCRAKFNEQFF.

The chain combines TRBV5-1 with TRBJ2-5; the match to TRBD2 covers 10 bases. The CDR3 contains 16 residues. In germline, CDR1 is SGHRS, CDR2 YFSETQ. Trimming at V came to 6 bases and at J to 5 bases, leaving 13 bases not matched to a gene. The CDR3 DNA sequence: TGCGCCAGCACCGCCGGGGTAGCGGGAGGAGGGGAGACCCAGTACTTC. Its protein is CASTAGVAGGGETQYF.

Of note for this clone: The sample has other DNA sequences that encode this CDR3 too. The chain uses TRBV5-6 and TRBJ1-1; D is unclear. Germline V CDR1 and CDR2: SGHDT, YYEEEE. Trimming left V 0 bases short and J 4 bases short, with 7 bases between. The CDR3 is 13 amino acids. The CDR3 here is CASSLGWGTEAFF. CDR3 DNA sequence: TGTGCCAGCAGCTTGGGGTGGGGCACTGAAGCTTTCTTT.

This chain connects TRBV28 to TRBJ2-1; 11 nucleotides match TRBD1. V dropped 2 bases and J dropped 6; count of bases not matched to a gene: 3. The CDR3 consists of 15 residues. CDR1 MDHEN and CDR2 SYDVKM come from the germline V gene. CDR3 in DNA: TGTGCCAGCAGTTTAGCCGGGACAGGGGGCAATGAGCAGTTCTTC. Translating it yields CASSLAGTGGNEQFF.

Details on this clone: The sample carries other DNA sequences with the same CDR3. This chain joins TRBV2 and TRBJ2-1; 7 positions agree with TRBD2. CDR1 SNHLY and CDR2 FYNNEI come from the germline V gene. The CDR3 is 15 amino acids. The V segment lost 6 bases and the J segment 4 bases; nucleotides outside the gene matches: 9. CDR3 sequence: CASSPLGGSYNEQFF. As DNA, the CDR3 is TGTGCCAGCAGCCCCCTGGGAGGGTCTTACAATGAGCAGTTCTTC.

The chain uses TRBV10-2 and TRBJ2-7, with 8 positions matching TRBD2. V trimming: 6 bases; J trimming: 2 bases; junction bases outside the gene matches: 6. The CDR3 runs 14 residues. Germline assignment: CDR1 WSHSY and CDR2 SAAADI. CDR3 DNA sequence: TGCGCCAGCAGGGGCGAGCGGGAGACCTACGAGCAGTACTTC. It is translated as CASRGERETYEQYF.

Here the CDR3 reads CASRPGSSNQPQHF. Written as DNA, the CDR3 is TGTGCCAGCAGACCAGGGAGTTCCAATCAGCCCCAGCATTTT. The gene calls are TRBV6-5 and TRBJ1-5, with TRBD1 as a possible D gene (5 bases). V gave up 6 bases and J gave up 3 bases, with 12 bases separating them. This CDR3 contains 14 residues. Germline V gives CDR1 MNHEY, CDR2 SVGAGI.

The chain joins TRBV5-1 to TRBJ1-6, with TRBD1 identical over 8 bases. Germline V gene data show CDR1 as SGHRS and CDR2 as YFSETQ. The CDR3 has 16 amino acids. With V trimmed by 4 bases and J by 8 bases, 11 bases remained unmatched. The CDR3 sequence is CASSQAPGQADSPLHF. The CDR3 DNA follows: TGCGCCAGCAGCCAGGCCCCGGGACAGGCGGATTCACCCCTCCACTTT.

CDR3 DNA sequence: TGTGCCAGCAGCCCAGGGGTCGGGGTGAACACTGAAGCTTTCTTT. Amino acids: CASSPGVGVNTEAFF. This chain uses TRBV7-9 with TRBJ1-1, with D maybe TRBD1 (6 bases). The CDR3 has 15 residues. Trimming stripped 5 bases from V and 0 bases from J, with 13 bases between. Germline CDR1 and CDR2: SEHNR and FQNEAQ (reference sequence).

This rearrangement joins TRBV6-2 or TRBV6-3 to TRBJ1-1, with a possible D match to TRBD1 (5 bases). This CDR3 is built from 14 residues. The V end lost 2 bases, the J end lost 4 bases, and 11 bases lay between the germline ends. The V gene's germline CDR1 is MNHEY and CDR2 SVGEGT. CDR3 nucleotide sequence: TGTGCCAGCAGTTACCGGGGGTCGGTCACTGAAGCTTTCTTT. This translates into CASSYRGSVTEAFF.

This clone showed up just a few times. The V call is TRBV4-1, the J call TRBJ2-7; 13 nucleotides align to TRBD2. The CDR3 extends over 16 amino acids. With V trimmed by 8 bases and J by 2 bases, 9 bases remained unmatched. Germline values: CDR1 MGHRA, CDR2 YSYEKL. CDR3 sequence: CASGRGLAGLTYEQYF. The CDR3 region has the DNA TGCGCCAGCGGCCGGGGACTAGCGGGGCTCACCTACGAGCAGTACTTC.

The V call is TRBV27, the J call TRBJ1-3; D unresolved. CDR1 MNHEY and CDR2 SMNVEV come from the germline V gene (reference sequence). Trimming took 3 bases from V and 4 from J, leaving 10 bases between them. CDR3 length equals 14 residues. The CDR3, as DNA: TGTGCCAGCAGTTTGAGTTGGCGGGGAAACACCATATATTTT. Its protein product is CASSLSWRGNTIYF.

V gene TRBV5-6 combines with J gene TRBJ2-1; 7 positions agree with TRBD1. With 3 bases clipped from V and 9 bases from J, the junction kept 9 bases outside the gene matches. Germline V gene lookup returns CDR1 SGHDT and CDR2 YYEEEE. The CDR3 is 14 residues long. The CDR3 is CASSSTRQGPEQFF. CDR3 in DNA: TGTGCCAGCAGCTCCACACGACAGGGTCCTGAGCAGTTCTTC. Full variable domain (outside the CDR3, taken from reference TRBV5-6 and TRBJ2-1): DAGVTQSPTHLIKTRGQQVTLRCSPKSGHDTVSWYQQALGQGPQFIFQYYEEEERQRGNFPDRFSGHQFPNYSSELNVNALLLGDSALYLCASSSTRQGPEQFFGPGTRLTVL.

The gene calls are TRBV28 and TRBJ1-3; D gene ambiguous. Trimming removed 8 bases at V and 4 bases at J, with 9 bases between. CDR3 length equals 12 residues. Germline CDR1 MDHEN, CDR2 SYDVKM. The CDR3 region has the DNA TGTGCCAGCGGCGAGACGGGAAACACCATATATTTT. This codes for CASGETGNTIYF. The whole variable domain, remainder taken from reference TRBV28 and TRBJ1-3, is DVKVTQSSRYLVKRTGEKVFLECVQDMDHENMFWYRQDPGLGLRLIYFSYDVKMKEKGDIPEGYSVSREKKERFSLILESASTNQTSMYLCASGETGNTIYFGEGSWLTVV.

This clone has more than one count but fewer than ten. CDR3 DNA sequence: TGTGCCAGCAGGGAAGTACAGGGGGCTGAAGCTTTCTTT. Residues: CASREVQGAEAFF. This chain links TRBV7-9 with TRBJ1-1, with 8 nucleotides matching TRBD1. The germline V gene encodes CDR1 SEHNR and CDR2 FQNEAQ (reference sequence). The CDR3 runs 13 residues. J gave up 6 bases and V 6 bases, and 6 bases lay outside the gene matches.

This chain uses TRBV27 with TRBJ1-6; D gene ambiguous. Germline CDR1 and CDR2: MNHEY and SMNVEV (reference sequence). The CDR3 loop spans 14 amino acids. V lost 10 bases and J 7 bases, leaving 17 bases between the germline ends. The DNA of the CDR3 is TGTGCCATCCGGGCCGGGATAAGAAATTCACCCCTCCACTTT. Amino acids: CAIRAGIRNSPLHF.

The chain couples TRBV3-1 (or the pseudogene TRBV3-2) to TRBJ2-1, with 9 bases aligning to TRBD1. The CDR3 is made up of 15 amino acids. The germline V gene has CDR1 LGHDT and CDR2 YNNKEL (reference sequence). V shed 4 bases and J 8 bases; nucleotides not matched to a gene: 9. CDR3 region: CASSPQGAATHEQFF. DNA for the CDR3: TGTGCCAGCAGCCCACAGGGGGCGGCGACGCATGAGCAGTTCTTC.

The chain carries TRBV5-1 and TRBJ1-2; D is possibly TRBD1 (6 bases). CDR3 length equals 12 residues. Trimming left V 4 bases short and J 8 bases short, with 12 bases between. Germline CDR1 is SGHRS and CDR2 is YFSETQ. This CDR3 reads CASSPQGSGYTF. The CDR3 DNA is TGCGCCAGCAGCCCTCAGGGGTCCGGCTACACCTTC.